This entry describes one T cell receptor beta chain. The sample is drawn from a study of control samples from healthy donors and cancer patients. Germline values: CDR1 ENHRY, CDR2 SYGVKD. Trimming removed 5 bases from V and 1 base from J, with 9 bases in between. The CDR3 spans 14 residues. Only in-frame clones appear in the TCRdb table, and some are missing; sequencing was by immunoSEQ multiplex PCR. In the table there are about 180,000 clones, around nine tenths of which are singletons. The V call is TRBV10-3, the J call TRBJ1-3; D not resolved. This clonotype was obtained from a young man in good health. Sequenced input: blood. The CDR3 DNA reads as TGTGCCATCAGTCCCTACGGATCTGGAAACACCATATATTTT. Its protein product is CAISPYGSGNTIYF.